Presented here are 17 T cell receptor beta chains from one specimen sequenced in a study of cytomegalovirus exposure and HLA in healthy donors. The primer mix had 60 Vbeta and 13 Jbeta primers. Sequencing was performed with immunoSEQ multiplex PCR; in TCRdb, only in-frame clones are kept and a portion is missing. This repertoire shows some 120,000 clones, approximately 8.8% found once; its top ten account for less than 7%. The specimen sequenced was PBMCs. These receptors all stem from a man aged 40-49 years in good health and CMV-seronegative.

This clone has more than one count but fewer than ten. The rearrangement joins TRBV19 to TRBJ1-5, with a possible D match to TRBD1 (5 bases). Trimming removed 6 bases from V and 0 bases from J, with 9 bases in between. Germline loops: CDR1 LNHDA, CDR2 SQIVND (reference sequence). The CDR3 is 14 amino acids. Here the CDR3 DNA reads TGTGCCAGTAGCGTAGGGGCTAGCAATCAGCCCCAGCATTTT. Its translation: CASSVGASNQPQHF.

The CDR3 bases are TGTGCCAGCAGCTATGGACAGGGAACGGGGGGCTACACCTTC. Amino acids: CASSYGQGTGGYTF. The V and J genes are TRBV7-2 and TRBJ1-2; 8 bases map to TRBD1. In germline, CDR1 is SGHTA, CDR2 FQGNSA. Trimming took 4 bases from V and 8 from J; bases not matched to a gene: 9. The length of the CDR3 is 14 residues.

This clone was counted only a few times. V gene TRBV7-8 combines with J gene TRBJ1-1; unclear D gene. Germline lookup yields CDR1 SGHVS and CDR2 FQNEAQ. The CDR3 loop spans 11 amino acids. V was clipped by 2 bases and J by 5 bases, with 3 bases between them. The CDR3 loop is CASSLYTEAFF. DNA for the CDR3: TGTGCCAGCAGCTTATATACTGAAGCTTTCTTT.

The J gene is TRBJ2-7, the V gene TRBV7-8, with 7 bases aligning to TRBD1. Per the germline V gene, CDR1 is SGHVS and CDR2 is FQNEAQ. This CDR3 is built from 15 residues. The V segment lost 1 base and the J segment 2 bases; nucleotides outside the gene matches: 5. The CDR3 loop reads CASSLGQGWTYEQYF. The CDR3 DNA is TGTGCCAGCAGCTTAGGACAGGGTTGGACCTACGAGCAGTACTTC.

The rearrangement joins TRBV18 to TRBJ1-5, with D possibly matching TRBD1 (6 bases). V was pared by 0 bases and J by 5 bases, with 8 bases between. Germline CDR1 KGHSH, CDR2 LQKENI. This CDR3 region has 14 residues. This CDR3 is CASSPPEGDQPQHF. The CDR3 region has the DNA TGTGCCAGCTCACCACCTGAGGGGGATCAGCCCCAGCATTTT.

The chain is built from TRBV11-3 and TRBJ2-7, with TRBD1 matching 11 bases. Germline V gene sequence: CDR1 SGHNT, CDR2 YENEEA. There are 15 residues in the CDR3. J lost 4 bases, V lost 4 bases, and 6 bases had no gene match. CDR3 in DNA: TGTGCCAGCAGCTCCCCCGGGACAGGGGGTTACGAGCAGTACTTC. Protein product: CASSSPGTGGYEQYF.

The rearrangement links TRBV7-9 to TRBJ2-1; D gene unclear. CDR1 is SEHNR and CDR2 is FQNEAQ in the germline V gene (reference sequence). Trimming left V 5 bases short and J 5 bases short, with 13 bases between. The CDR3 is made up of 14 amino acids. In DNA form, the CDR3 reads TGTGCCAGCAGCCCCCCGGTGGGCCACAATGAGCAGTTCTTC. It is translated as CASSPPVGHNEQFF.

This clone has just a few counts. The V gene is TRBV19, the J gene TRBJ1-2, with 8 bases matching TRBD1. V lost 7 bases, J lost 7 bases, and 11 bases stayed unmatched. Germline V gene sequence: CDR1 LNHDA, CDR2 SQIVND (reference sequence). The CDR3 has 14 amino acids. The CDR3 sequence is CASKTIQGESGYTF. Written as DNA, the CDR3 is TGTGCCAGTAAAACCATACAGGGGGAAAGTGGCTACACCTTC.

V usage is TRBV4-1 and J usage is TRBJ2-5; no firm D call. Germline V gene data show CDR1 as MGHRA and CDR2 as YSYEKL. The CDR3 runs to 12 residues. Trimming stripped 3 bases from V and 5 bases from J, with 7 bases between. CDR3 residues: CASSHISETQYF. In DNA form, the CDR3 reads TGCGCCAGCAGCCATATCTCTGAGACCCAGTACTTC.

V and J are TRBV7-8 and TRBJ1-2, with 10 bases lining up with TRBD1. The ends lost 4 bases at V and 8 bases at J; junction bases unmatched: 1. The CDR3 extends over 12 amino acids. Germline assignment: CDR1 SGHVS and CDR2 FQNEAQ. The CDR3, as DNA: TGTGCCAGCAGCTGGGACAGGGGCGGCTACACCTTC. It yields the protein CASSWDRGGYTF.

This chain joins TRBV27 and TRBJ1-1; possibly TRBD1 for D (5 bases). The length of the CDR3 is 14 residues. Germline CDR1 MNHEY, CDR2 SMNVEV (reference sequence). The V gene lost 2 bases and the J gene lost 5 bases, with 12 bases spanning the gap. CDR3 coding DNA: TGTGCCAGCAGTTTACAGGGAAGAATAACTGAAGCTTTCTTT. Translation: CASSLQGRITEAFF.

The sample holds a few counts of this clone. The gene calls are TRBV6-5 and TRBJ2-4; 7 bases match TRBD1. This CDR3 is built from 14 residues. The V gene end was trimmed by 5 bases and the J gene end by 1 base; junction bases not matched to a gene: 2. Germline values: CDR1 MNHEY, CDR2 SVGAGI. The CDR3 is CASSRGQAKNIQYF. Here the CDR3 DNA reads TGTGCCAGCAGTCGGGGACAGGCCAAAAACATTCAGTACTTC.

V usage is TRBV2 and J usage is TRBJ2-3; D remains ambiguous. V lost 8 bases and J 4 bases, leaving 16 bases between the germline ends. The CDR3 sequence is 14 residues long. Per germline, CDR1 SNHLY and CDR2 FYNNEI. CDR3 in amino acids: CASFNYPGADTQYF. The CDR3 nucleotides are TGTGCCAGCTTCAACTACCCCGGAGCAGATACGCAGTATTTT.

The rearrangement links TRBV9 to TRBJ2-3, with 9 bases fitting TRBD1. The CDR3 contains 13 residues. CDR1 is SGDLS and CDR2 is YYNGEE in the germline V gene. Trimming at V came to 4 bases and at J to 6 bases, leaving 3 bases not matched to a gene. Written as DNA, the CDR3 is TGTGCCAGCAGCTTAGGACAGGGGGATACGCAGTATTTT. This sequence encodes CASSLGQGDTQYF.

The rearrangement uses TRBV2 and TRBJ1-5, with TRBD1 matching 7 bases. J was trimmed by 2 bases and V by 6 bases; bases with no gene match: 7. The CDR3 sequence is 15 residues long. Germline V gene data show CDR1 as SNHLY and CDR2 as FYNNEI. The CDR3 sequence is CASRLGTDGNQPQHF. DNA for the CDR3: TGTGCCAGCAGGCTCGGGACAGATGGCAATCAGCCCCAGCATTTT.

In its sample, this clone was seen a few times. The genes are TRBV2 and TRBJ2-7, with D perhaps matching TRBD2 (5 bases). Per the germline V gene, CDR1 is SNHLY and CDR2 is FYNNEI. The CDR3 is 15 amino acids. Trimming stripped 6 bases from V and 3 bases from J, with 18 bases between. This CDR3 is CASSPRASGGYEQYF. In DNA form, the CDR3 reads TGTGCCAGCAGCCCTCGGGCCAGCGGAGGCTACGAGCAGTACTTC. Looking up the rest from reference TRBV2 and TRBJ2-7 gives the full variable domain: EPEVTQTPSHQVTQMGQEVILRCVPISNHLYFYWYRQILGQKVEFLVSFYNNEISEKSEIFDDQFSVERPDGSNFTLKIRSTKLEDSAMYFCASSPRASGGYEQYFGPGTRLTVT.

J is TRBJ1-5 and V is TRBV28, with 8 bases lining up with TRBD1. V shed 6 bases, J shed 5 bases, and the junction held 9 bases outside the gene matches. The CDR3 spans 15 residues. Germline V gene data show CDR1 as MDHEN and CDR2 as SYDVKM. The CDR3 DNA reads as TGTGCCAGCAGCCCGGACAGGGTAGGATATCAGCCCCAGCATTTT. Translation gives CASSPDRVGYQPQHF. The entire variable domain, with the rest obtained from reference TRBV28 and TRBJ1-5, is as follows: DVKVTQSSRYLVKRTGEKVFLECVQDMDHENMFWYRQDPGLGLRLIYFSYDVKMKEKGDIPEGYSVSREKKERFSLILESASTNQTSMYLCASSPDRVGYQPQHFGDGTRLSIL.